This T cell receptor (beta chain) was identified during a study of CD8+CD57+ T cells in acquired aplastic anemia. General study results and limits: Sharing between patients and controls was observed for twenty-nine CD8+ CDR3 sequences.

This CDR3 is 11 amino acids long. Looked up from germline, CDR1 is SNHLY and CDR2 is FYNNEI. Trimming took off 4 bases at V and 6 bases at J, with 6 bases between the two ends. Investigators profiled TCR beta VDJ and CDR3 from genomic DNA template. One entry per CDR3 protein results from TCRdb running MiXCR on the reads. The repertoire holds about 110,000 distinct CDR3 sequences, 51% seen once, with around 32% in the top ten. Points on this clonotype: What it recognizes is unknown.

Specimen: sorted CD4+, CD8+, or CD8+CD57+ T cells (not recorded which) from PBMCs. The receptor was isolated from a human donor in good health, serving as a control. The V call is TRBV2, the J call TRBJ1-1; D not resolved. The CDR3 reads CASSGGAEAFF. In DNA, the CDR3 is TGTGCCAGCAGTGGTGGGGCTGAAGCTTTCTTT.